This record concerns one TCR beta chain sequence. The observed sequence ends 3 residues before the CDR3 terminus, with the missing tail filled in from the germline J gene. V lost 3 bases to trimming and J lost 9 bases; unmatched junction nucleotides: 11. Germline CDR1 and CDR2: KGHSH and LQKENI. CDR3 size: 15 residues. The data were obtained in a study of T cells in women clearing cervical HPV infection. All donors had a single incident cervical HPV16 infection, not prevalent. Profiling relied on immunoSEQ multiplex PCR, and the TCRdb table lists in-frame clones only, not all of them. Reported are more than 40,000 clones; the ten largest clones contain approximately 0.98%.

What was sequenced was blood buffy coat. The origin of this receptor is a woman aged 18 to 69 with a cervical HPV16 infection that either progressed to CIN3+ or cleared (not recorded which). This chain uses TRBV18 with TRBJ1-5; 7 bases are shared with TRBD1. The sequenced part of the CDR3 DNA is TGTGCCAGCTCACCTTCTGGGACAGCAAAAGCGCCC. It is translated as CASSPSGTAKAP. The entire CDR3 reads CASSPSGTAKAPQHF.